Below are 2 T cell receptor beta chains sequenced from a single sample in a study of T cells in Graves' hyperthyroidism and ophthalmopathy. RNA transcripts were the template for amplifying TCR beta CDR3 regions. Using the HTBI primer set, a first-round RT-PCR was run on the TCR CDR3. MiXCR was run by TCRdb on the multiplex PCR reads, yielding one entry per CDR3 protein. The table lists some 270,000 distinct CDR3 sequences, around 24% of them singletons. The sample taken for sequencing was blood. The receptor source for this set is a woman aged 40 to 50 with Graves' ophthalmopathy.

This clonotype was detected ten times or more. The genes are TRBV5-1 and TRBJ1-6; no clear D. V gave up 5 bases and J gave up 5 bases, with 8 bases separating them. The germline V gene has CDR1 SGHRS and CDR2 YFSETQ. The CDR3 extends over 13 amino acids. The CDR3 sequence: CASRDTDNSPLHF. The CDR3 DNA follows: TGCGCCAGCAGAGACACAGATAATTCACCCCTCCACTTT.

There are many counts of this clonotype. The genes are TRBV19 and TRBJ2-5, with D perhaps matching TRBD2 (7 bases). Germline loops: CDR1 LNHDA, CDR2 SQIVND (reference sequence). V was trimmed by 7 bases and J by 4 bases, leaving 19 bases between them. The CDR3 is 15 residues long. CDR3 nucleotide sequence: TGTGCCAGTACCCCGGTGGGGGGGCAGGGAGAGACCCAGTACTTC. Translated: CASTPVGGQGETQYF.